The clone carrying this T cell receptor (beta chain) occurred many times. Its antigen remains unknown. As CD8+CD4-CCR7+CD45RA+ cells, naive CD8 T cells were sorted. V was trimmed by 0 bases and J by 3 bases, leaving 10 bases between them. The CDR3 is 15 amino acids. Germline CDR1 and CDR2: MGHRA and YSYEKL. Via MiXCR, TCRdb re-called the PCR reads, giving one row per CDR3 protein. Of approximately 590,000 distinct CDR3 sequences listed, 25% are singletons. This entry belongs to a study of molecular identifiers for immune sequencing clone quantification. Study context: In replicates, RNA from roughly 21,000 or 96,000 naive CD8 cells was split five ways, four sequenced. Regarding the study as a whole: Beyond 20 RNA copies, clones held over 98% of effector molecules, compared with under 1% in naive cells.

Input material: naive CD8+ T cells from blood, with Jurkat cell RNA spiked in. Subset specified: FACS-sorted CD8+CD4-CCR7+CD45RA+ naive T cells. The rearrangement uses TRBV4-1 and TRBJ2-3; D gene uncertain. The clonotype comes from a human donor in good health. Some libraries in this study had Jurkat cell RNA spiked in. The CDR3 bases are TGCGCCAGCAGCCAAGAGGGGTTCGGGACAGATACGCAGTATTTT. It encodes CASSQEGFGTDTQYF.